These T cell receptor beta chains were read from a single sample in a study of blood T cell repertoires in COVID-19. Generated by immunoSEQ multiplex PCR, the TCRdb table keeps only in-frame clones and is missing some. The data contain about 200,000 clones, almost 90% of them singletons. Source material: peripheral blood. These receptors all stem from a man aged 18 to 29 with active or convalescent COVID-19. The CDR3 runs from the conserved cysteine through the conserved F or W. D genes are given only for firm matches. Clone size is stated in some rows and not others, as once, few, many or a class when expanded.

V gene	J gene	D gene	clone size	CDR3 protein	CDR3 DNA
TRBV4-2	TRBJ2-3	NA	NA	CASSQELPASGPATDTQYF	TGTGCCAGCAGCCAAGAATTGCCCGCTTCAGGTCCAGCCACAGATACGCAGTATTTT
TRBV6-5	TRBJ1-1	NA	NA	CASSYRQINTEAFF	TGTGCCAGCAGTTATCGACAGATAAACACTGAAGCTTTCTTT
TRBV5-1	TRBJ2-1	TRBD2	NA	CASSLGLAGVNEQFF	TGCGCCAGCAGCTTAGGCCTAGCGGGAGTCAATGAGCAGTTCTTC
TRBV11-2	TRBJ2-1	TRBD2	NA	CASSFSRLAGAHHNEQFF	TGTGCCAGCAGCTTTTCGAGACTAGCGGGAGCTCACCACAATGAGCAGTTCTTC
TRBV24-1	TRBJ2-3	TRBD2	NA	CATSGSSGSWYF	TGTGCCACCAGTGGGTCTAGCGGGAGTTGGTATTTT
TRBV7-6	TRBJ2-1	TRBD2	NA	CASGTSGEHPYNEQFF	TGTGCCAGCGGGACTAGCGGGGAACATCCCTACAATGAGCAGTTCTTC
TRBV5-1	TRBJ2-7	TRBD2	NA	CASGKSAGEGYEQYF	TGCGCCAGCGGAAAGTCAGCGGGAGAGGGCTACGAGCAGTACTTC
TRBV3-1/TRBV3-2	TRBJ1-2	TRBD1	NA	CASSQLSTGGGGYTF	TGTGCCAGCAGCCAACTTTCGACAGGGGGGGGTGGCTACACCTTC
TRBV29-1	TRBJ2-3	TRBD2	NA	CSVEGTSGYTDTQYF	TGCAGCGTTGAAGGGACTAGCGGATACACAGATACGCAGTATTTT
TRBV28	TRBJ1-6	NA	NA	CAIRGGESYNSPLHF	TGTGCCATCCGGGGGGGGGAATCTTATAATTCACCCCTCCACTTT
TRBV5-1	TRBJ2-5	TRBD1	once	CASSFDTGGQETQYF	TGCGCCAGCAGCTTTGATACAGGGGGGCAAGAGACCCAGTACTTC
TRBV7-9	TRBJ1-2	TRBD1	NA	CASSTPRQGRDYGYTF	TGTGCCAGCAGCACTCCCCGACAGGGGAGGGACTATGGCTACACCTTC
TRBV30	TRBJ2-4	TRBD1	NA	CAWREGQVAKNIQYF	TGTGCCTGGAGGGAGGGACAGGTAGCCAAAAACATTCAGTACTTC
TRBV11-3	TRBJ2-3	NA	NA	CASSLGGTRTDTQYF	TGTGCCAGCAGCTTAGGCGGGACCCGCACAGATACGCAGTATTTT
TRBV6-2/TRBV6-3	TRBJ1-2	NA	NA	CASSYQGTDYGYTF	TGTGCCAGCAGTTACCAGGGAACGGACTATGGCTACACCTTC
TRBV7-2	TRBJ2-7	TRBD2	NA	CASSLQAGEFYEQYF	TGTGCCAGCAGCTTACAAGCGGGAGAATTCTACGAGCAGTACTTC
TRBV19	TRBJ1-1	NA	NA	CASREEGRVNTEAFF	TGTGCCAGTAGGGAGGAGGGCAGGGTGAACACTGAAGCTTTCTTT
TRBV7-2	TRBJ1-5	TRBD1	NA	CASSFRTGGYQPQHF	TGTGCCAGCAGCTTTAGGACAGGGGGCTATCAGCCCCAGCATTTT
TRBV5-1	TRBJ1-2	TRBD1	NA	CASSLTSPGQGIGSGYTF	TGCGCCAGCAGCTTAACTTCACCGGGACAGGGTATAGGAAGTGGCTACACCTTC
TRBV5-1	TRBJ2-7	NA	once	CASSLEGQRSSYEQYF	TGCGCCAGCAGCTTGGAAGGACAGAGGAGCTCCTACGAGCAGTACTTC
TRBV9	TRBJ1-1	TRBD1	NA	CASSPFAFRGTGDTEAFF	TGTGCCAGCAGCCCCTTCGCTTTCCGTGGGACAGGGGATACTGAAGCTTTCTTT
TRBV7-8	TRBJ2-6	TRBD1	NA	CASSFGTGGSGANVLTF	TGTGCCAGCAGCTTCGGGACAGGAGGCTCTGGGGCCAACGTCCTGACTTTC
TRBV7-9	TRBJ2-3	TRBD2	NA	CASSLATSASTDTQYF	TGTGCCAGCAGCTTAGCGACTAGCGCCTCCACAGATACGCAGTATTTT
TRBV4-3	TRBJ2-1	NA	NA	CASSQTGLTNEQFF	TGCGCCAGCAGCCAAACGGGACTCACAAATGAGCAGTTCTTC
TRBV10-3	TRBJ2-3	TRBD1	NA	CAISIRDRGGPDTQYF	TGTGCCATCAGTATAAGGGACAGGGGAGGCCCAGATACGCAGTATTTT
TRBV7-2	TRBJ2-1	TRBD2	NA	CASSLAPSGPYNEQFF	TGTGCCAGCAGCTTAGCCCCTAGCGGTCCCTACAATGAGCAGTTCTTC
TRBV5-1	TRBJ2-1	TRBD2	NA	CASTLAGGLIDEQFF	TGCGCCAGCACCTTAGCGGGGGGGCTTATTGATGAGCAGTTCTTC
TRBV5-1	TRBJ2-2	NA	NA	CASSADFANTGELFF	TGCGCCAGCAGCGCGGACTTCGCGAACACCGGGGAGCTGTTTTTT
TRBV4-2	TRBJ1-5	NA	once	CASSPTDRQPQHF	TGTGCCAGCAGCCCGACAGACCGTCAGCCCCAGCATTTT
TRBV20-1	TRBJ2-7	NA	once	CSASLSSSSYEQYF	TGCAGTGCTAGTCTCTCGTCGTCCTCCTACGAGCAGTACTTC
TRBV5-6	TRBJ2-1	TRBD2	NA	CASSLGSRLAGISYNEQFF	TGTGCCAGCAGCTTAGGGTCTAGGCTAGCGGGGATCTCCTACAATGAGCAGTTCTTC
TRBV28	TRBJ1-5	NA	NA	CASSLNSQPQHF	TGTGCCAGCAGTTTAAATAGTCAGCCCCAGCATTTT
TRBV2	TRBJ1-1	NA	NA	CASRTGTFKNTEAFF	TGTGCCAGCAGGACCGGGACTTTCAAGAACACTGAAGCTTTCTTT
TRBV28	TRBJ1-5	NA	NA	CASSLDKAPQHF	NA
TRBV19	TRBJ2-7	TRBD2	NA	CASSILAGGYEQYF	TGTGCCAGTAGTATACTAGCGGGAGGTTACGAGCAGTACTTC